Listed below are T cell receptor beta chains from one sample, sequenced in a study of CD8+ T cells in alopecia areata. Sequencing was performed with immunoSEQ multiplex PCR; in TCRdb, only in-frame clones are kept and a portion is missing. The sample has some 170,000 clones, approximately 52% seen once; the top ten hold under 20%. Sequenced here: CD4+ T cells sorted from blood, sampled at approximately week 60, from a patient treated with tofacitinib. Receptors were obtained from a human donor with alopecia areata. The CDR3 runs from the conserved cysteine through the conserved F or W.

j_call v_call cdr3_aa
TRBJ2-7 TRBV6-5 CASTTRGSEQYF
TRBJ2-5 TRBV28 CASSGQETQYF
TRBJ2-7 TRBV10-3 CAISESGRTGTYEQYF
TRBJ2-3 TRBV29-1 CSVEGSTDTQYF
TRBJ2-7 TRBV4-1 CASSQGGLAEFFGEQYF
TRBJ2-1 TRBV7-9 CASSPELMGQGLRSEFF
TRBJ2-7 TRBV5-1 CASSLGQVLVYEQYF
TRBJ1-5 TRBV6-1 CASSERGATISQPQHF
TRBJ2-1 TRBV25-1 CASSGGNEQFF
TRBJ2-5 TRBV6-6 CASTVPGGETQYF
TRBJ1-2 TRBV9 CASSVVTGDYGYTF
TRBJ1-3 TRBV5-6 CASSQLQARSGNTIYF
TRBJ2-1 TRBV5-1 CASSTLAGGVAEQFF
TRBJ2-1 TRBV30 CAWRETSVKQFF
TRBJ1-3 TRBV5-6 CASSSRGHSGNTIYF
TRBJ2-7 TRBV6-1 CASRASQTGGDEQYF
TRBJ1-5 TRBV19 CASSMVQGSNQPQHF
TRBJ1-2 TRBV29-1 CSGRVLGTGPANYGYTF
TRBJ2-2 TRBV15 CATSRDRGKNTGELFF
TRBJ2-7 TRBV2 CASTTLSYEQYF
TRBJ2-5 TRBV19 CASSIDRREETQYF
TRBJ1-5 TRBV2 CASSSDRASNQPQHF
TRBJ1-1 TRBV29-1 CSVESAHTVNTEAFF
TRBJ2-1 TRBV29-1 CSVVFGGNEQFF
TRBJ2-5 TRBV4-1 CASSLDPRKTETQYF
TRBJ1-4 TRBV30 CAWSATTGVANEKLFF
TRBJ2-3 TRBV13 CASSFGGRTDTQYF
TRBJ2-7 TRBV5-6 CASSSGRGEQYF
TRBJ1-6 TRBV19 CASSIPGGQGGSPLHF
TRBJ2-6 TRBV29-1 CSIIYRGTGANVLTF
TRBJ2-3 TRBV29-1 CSVVVQGRADTQYF
TRBJ2-2 TRBV30 CAWSVAPAGELFF
TRBJ2-3 TRBV18 CASSADTQYF
TRBJ1-2 TRBV19 CASSIGQGGSYGYTF
TRBJ2-6 TRBV6-6 CATQQGYGANVLTF
TRBJ1-4 TRBV5-1 CASSSLGIGQGEKLFF
TRBJ2-1 TRBV9 CASSVGGSDEQFF
TRBJ1-1 TRBV29-1 CSVEGLYTEAFF
TRBJ2-5 TRBV9 CASSLNFGETQYF
TRBJ1-3 TRBV11-2 CASRGNSGNTIYF
TRBJ2-1 TRBV7-2 CASSFVGDSYNEQFF
TRBJ1-4 TRBV7-9 CASSLVSGFNEKLFF
TRBJ2-6 TRBV30 CAVQAPGANVLTF
TRBJ1-1 TRBV2 CASSEARAGGGTEAFF
TRBJ1-5 TRBV7-9 CASSRSESNQPQHF
TRBJ2-7 TRBV29-1 CSVTGTSNYEQYF
TRBJ1-1 TRBV29-1 CSVDHKLSRNTEAFF
TRBJ2-7 TRBV11-2 CASSLGVEQYF
TRBJ2-7 TRBV29-1 CSVSGGHLREQYF
TRBJ2-7 TRBV9 CASSEQGAGSYEQYF
TRBJ2-3 TRBV2 CASRTDGTDTQYF
TRBJ2-4 TRBV6-1 CASSDWGQGLNIQYF
TRBJ1-2 TRBV6-5 CASSPGANYGYTF
TRBJ1-2 TRBV25-1 CASSEDRSNYGYTF
TRBJ1-2 TRBV5-1 CASSLERQTYGYTF